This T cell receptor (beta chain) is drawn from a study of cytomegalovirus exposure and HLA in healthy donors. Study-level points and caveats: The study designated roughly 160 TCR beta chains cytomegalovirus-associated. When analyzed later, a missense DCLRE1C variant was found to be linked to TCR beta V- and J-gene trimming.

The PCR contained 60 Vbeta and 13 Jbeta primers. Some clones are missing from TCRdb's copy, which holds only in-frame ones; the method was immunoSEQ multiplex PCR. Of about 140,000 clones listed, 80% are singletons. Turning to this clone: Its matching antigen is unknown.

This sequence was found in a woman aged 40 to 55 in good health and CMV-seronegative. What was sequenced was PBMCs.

The CDR3 sequence: CSVEAPRGSSYNEQFF. DNA for the CDR3: TGCAGCGTTGAAGCTCCCCGCGGGAGTTCCTACAATGAGCAGTTCTTC. The chain links TRBV29-1 to TRBJ2-1, with 7 bases fitting TRBD2. The CDR3 sequence is 16 residues long. Looked up from germline, CDR1 is SQVTM and CDR2 is ANQGSEA. The V segment lost 1 base and the J segment 1 base; nucleotides outside the gene matches: 7.